This T cell receptor (beta chain) was observed in a study of blood T cell repertoires in COVID-19. Study as a whole: In each case, the material was cDNA or gDNA derived from T cells, B-cell-depleted T cells, or PBMCs.

Participants were aged about 18 to 90 years, lived in about two dozen US areas, and enrolled virtually. Cohort placement rested on clinical history that participants reported themselves. TCRdb keeps only in-frame clones here, not all; method: immunoSEQ multiplex PCR. The table has 270,000 or so clones, just under 90% seen once. The V end was cut by 2 bases, the J end by 3 bases, with 11 bases between. Germline CDR1 MNHEY, CDR2 SVGEGT. This CDR3 has 14 residues. Sequenced input: PBMCs or T cells enriched from blood (not recorded which). The rearrangement joins TRBV6-2 or TRBV6-3 to TRBJ2-7, with D perhaps matching TRBD1 (6 bases). The receptor was derived from a woman aged 25 to 39 with acute COVID-19. In DNA form, the CDR3 reads TGTGCCAGCAGTTACCCACGGACAGACTACGAGCAGTACTTC. Translated, it gives CASSYPRTDYEQYF.